Following are 27 T cell receptor beta chains from one sample sequenced in a study of cytotoxic CD8 clonotypes in ibrutinib-treated CLL. Sequencing used immunoSEQ multiplex PCR; TCRdb keeps in-frame clones, though not all of them. The table shows roughly 70,000 clones, with 80% occurring only once. This sample comprised PBMCs, obtained at disease progression, from a patient treated with ibrutinib. The receptors derive from a human donor with chronic lymphocytic leukemia.

This rearrangement joins TRBV5-1 to TRBJ2-3, with D perhaps matching TRBD2 (5 bases). CDR3 length equals 14 residues. Deletions cut 0 bases from V and 3 bases from J, with 8 bases between. Germline CDR1 SGHRS, CDR2 YFSETQ. The CDR3, as DNA: TGCGCCAGCAGCTTGGCGGGATTTACAGATACGCAGTATTTT. Its translation is CASSLAGFTDTQYF.

This clone was found once. The chain links TRBV18 to TRBJ2-7, with D perhaps assigned TRBD1 or TRBD2 (5 bases each). This CDR3 comprises 15 residues. The germline V gene encodes CDR1 KGHSH and CDR2 LQKENI. Trimming shortened V by 4 bases and J by 0 bases, and 13 bases separated the two germline ends. CDR3 bases: TGTGCCAGCTCACAGGGGAGTACTAGCTCCTACGAGCAGTACTTC. As protein: CASSQGSTSSYEQYF.

This chain links TRBV5-4 with TRBJ2-7, with 10 nucleotides matching TRBD2. CDR3 size: 15 residues. The germline gives CDR1 SGHNT, CDR2 YYREEE (reference sequence). With V trimmed by 3 bases and J by 0 bases, 3 bases remained unmatched. The CDR3 spells CASSSTSGDSYEQYF. The CDR3 nucleotides read TGTGCCAGCAGCTCTACTAGCGGGGACTCCTACGAGCAGTACTTC.

The chain recombines TRBV6-5 with TRBJ2-1; D not resolved. Germline loops: CDR1 MNHEY, CDR2 SVGAGI. The CDR3 consists of 11 residues. The V and J ends lost 2 bases and 10 bases respectively, with 6 bases between them. The CDR3, as DNA: TGTGCCAGCAGTTACAGTGGGGAGCAGTTCTTC. Amino acid sequence: CASSYSGEQFF.

The CDR3 spells CASSLQGQMNTEAFF. CDR3 nucleotide sequence: TGCGCCAGCAGCTTGCAGGGACAAATGAACACTGAAGCTTTCTTT. The chain links TRBV5-1 to TRBJ1-1, with D possibly TRBD1 on 6 matching bases. V was clipped by 1 base and J by 0 bases, with 10 bases between them. Looked up from germline, CDR1 is SGHRS and CDR2 is YFSETQ. This CDR3 is 15 amino acids long.

Here the CDR3 DNA reads TGTGCCAGCAGTCCACGGGACATCTATGGCTACACCTTC. Protein product: CASSPRDIYGYTF. This sequence joins TRBV28 and TRBJ1-2, with D perhaps TRBD1 (6 bases). Germline CDR1 MDHEN, CDR2 SYDVKM. V shed 5 bases and J shed 4 bases, with 11 bases lying between them. This CDR3 has 13 amino acids.

This sequence joins TRBV28 and TRBJ2-3, with D maybe TRBD2 (6 bases). The CDR3 is 18 residues long. Looked up from germline, CDR1 is MDHEN and CDR2 is SYDVKM. V lost 1 base and J lost 1, with 18 bases in between. Written as DNA, the CDR3 is TGTGCCAGCAGTTTATTCCCCCCGGACGGAGGGGGCACAGATACGCAGTATTTT. Translated, it gives CASSLFPPDGGGTDTQYF.

The rearrangement uses TRBV28 and TRBJ1-2; 7 bases line up with TRBD1. Germline CDR1 reads MDHEN; CDR2 reads SYDVKM. V was clipped by 7 bases and J by 7 bases; unmatched bases: 6. CDR3 length: 12 amino acids. The CDR3: CASNRGLSGYTF. CDR3 in DNA: TGTGCCAGCAACAGGGGATTGAGTGGCTACACCTTC.

This chain connects TRBV10-1 to TRBJ2-2; D is ambiguous. This CDR3 spans 14 amino acids. Germline V gene data show CDR1 as WNHNN and CDR2 as SYGVQD (reference sequence). V was cut by 8 bases and J by 1 base, with 11 bases left in between. The DNA of the CDR3 is TGCGCCAGCGGACGGACGGTGAACACCGGGGAGCTGTTTTTT. It is translated as CASGRTVNTGELFF.

The V gene is TRBV10-3, the J gene TRBJ1-1; D ambiguous. The CDR3 extends over 14 amino acids. V was clipped by 6 bases and J by 3 bases, with 14 bases between them. Per germline, CDR1 ENHRY and CDR2 SYGVKD. The CDR3 bases are TGTGCCATCAGGAGAGACCCGAGGGACACTGAAGCTTTCTTT. As protein: CAIRRDPRDTEAFF.

The V call is TRBV6-1, the J call TRBJ1-5, with 12 positions matching TRBD1. This CDR3 is built from 14 residues. With V trimmed by 8 bases and J by 6 bases, 5 bases remained unmatched. Germline loops: CDR1 MNHNS, CDR2 SASEGT. The CDR3 region has the DNA TGTGCCAGCTTGGGACAGGGGGCTCTTCAGCCCCAGCATTTT. Its translation is CASLGQGALQPQHF.

CDR3 sequence: CASSWGTGETQYF. CDR3 DNA: TGCGCCAGCAGCTGGGGGACAGGGGAGACCCAGTACTTC. The chain uses TRBV5-1 and TRBJ2-5, with TRBD1 matching over 9 bases. The CDR3 sequence is 13 residues long. Trimming removed 3 bases from V and 5 bases from J; junction bases left unmatched: 2. Germline V gene data show CDR1 as SGHRS and CDR2 as YFSETQ.

The genes are TRBV28 and TRBJ2-1; 9 bases agree with TRBD1. Germline values: CDR1 MDHEN, CDR2 SYDVKM. The CDR3 is 15 amino acids. J was trimmed by 3 bases and V by 6 bases; bases with no gene match: 6. Here the CDR3 DNA reads TGTGCCAGCAGCACCGGGACAGGGATCTACAATGAGCAGTTCTTC. It yields the protein CASSTGTGIYNEQFF.

This chain links TRBV6-1 with TRBJ1-2, with no clear D. The CDR3 has 13 residues. V lost 8 bases and J lost 8, with 18 bases in between. Germline assignment: CDR1 MNHNS and CDR2 SASEGT. CDR3 sequence (DNA): TGTGCCAGCTTGTCACCGGTGCCCGCCGGCTACACCTTC. It codes for CASLSPVPAGYTF.

The rearrangement links TRBV21-1 to TRBJ1-1. TRBV21-1 represents a pseudogene. The CDR3 is 9 residues long. Written as DNA, the CDR3 is TGTGCCGAGGACACTGAAGCTTTCTTT. Residues: CAEDTEAFF.

CDR3 DNA sequence: TGCAGCGTTGAACAGACAGGGGGGAAAGAGACCCAGTACTTC. It yields the protein CSVEQTGGKETQYF. The V and J genes are TRBV29-1 and TRBJ2-5; 9 positions agree with TRBD1. Germline V CDR1 and CDR2: SQVTM, ANQGSEA. V lost 2 bases and J lost 3; bases outside the gene matches: 4. CDR3 size: 14 residues.

The CDR3 loop reads CASSLAGANTEAFF. The CDR3 nucleotides read TGTGCCAGCAGCTTAGCGGGAGCGAACACTGAAGCTTTCTTT. The chain employs TRBV7-8 and TRBJ1-1; D unresolved. The germline gives CDR1 SGHVS, CDR2 FQNEAQ. The V end lost 0 bases, the J end lost 1 base, and 6 bases lay between the germline ends. The CDR3 extends over 14 amino acids.

The chain combines TRBV30 with TRBJ2-7; the D is unclear. The CDR3 consists of 11 residues. Between the trimmed V and J ends, which lost 3 bases and 5 bases, there was a span of 8 bases. CDR1 is GTSNPN and CDR2 is SVGIG in the germline V gene (reference sequence). CDR3 DNA: TGTGCCTGGAGGAGGAGCCACGAGCAGTACTTC. Translating it yields CAWRRSHEQYF.

There are a few counts of this clone. V is TRBV2 and J is TRBJ2-1; D gene ambiguous. Germline CDR1 reads SNHLY; CDR2 reads FYNNEI. There are 14 residues in the CDR3. The V gene lost 7 bases and the J gene lost 1 base, with 11 bases spanning the gap. The CDR3 loop is CASTAIRSYNEQFF. CDR3 DNA sequence: TGTGCCAGCACCGCAATTCGGTCCTACAATGAGCAGTTCTTC.

This chain joins TRBV7-9 and TRBJ1-2; no reliable D call. The CDR3 contains 15 residues. Germline V gene data show CDR1 as SEHNR and CDR2 as FQNEAQ (reference sequence). With 3 bases removed from V and 4 bases from J, the gap between germline ends came to 15 bases. The CDR3 here is CASSFSGHAGYGYTF. DNA for the CDR3: TGTGCCAGCAGCTTTTCGGGCCATGCGGGCTATGGCTACACCTTC. The complete variable domain, with remaining parts taken from reference TRBV7-9 and TRBJ1-2, reads DTGVSQNPRHKITKRGQNVTFRCDPISEHNRLYWYRQTLGQGPEFLTYFQNEAQLEKSRLLSDRFSAERPKGSFSTLEIQRTEQGDSAMYLCASSFSGHAGYGYTFGSGTRLTVV.

This rearrangement joins TRBV7-2 to TRBJ2-7; D unresolved. Trimming shortened V by 5 bases and J by 7 bases, and 18 bases separated the two germline ends. Germline V gene sequence: CDR1 SGHTA, CDR2 FQGNSA. This CDR3 comprises 14 residues. DNA of the CDR3: TGTGCCAGCAGCCTCCAGCCAGGAGCTAGAGAGCAGTACTTC. Protein product: CASSLQPGAREQYF.

The chain combines TRBV7-8 with TRBJ2-3; a possible D gene is TRBD2 (6 bases). V was trimmed by 4 bases and J by 1 base, leaving 15 bases between them. Germline loops: CDR1 SGHVS, CDR2 FQNEAQ. The CDR3 sequence is 16 residues long. The CDR3 here is CASSSISGVGTDTQYF. The CDR3 DNA reads TGTGCCAGCAGCTCTATTTCGGGGGTGGGCACAGATACGCAGTATTTT.

J is TRBJ2-2 and V is TRBV6-5, with D perhaps matching TRBD1 or TRBD2 (5 bases each). This CDR3 region has 16 residues. CDR1 MNHEY and CDR2 SVGAGI come from the germline V gene. V gave up 2 bases and J gave up 3 bases, with 13 bases separating them. The CDR3 here is CASSYKQEVYTGELFF. CDR3 in DNA: TGTGCCAGCAGTTACAAACAGGAGGTTTACACCGGGGAGCTGTTTTTT.

The V and J genes are TRBV5-1 and TRBJ2-2, with D possibly TRBD2 on 6 matching bases. Germline V lookup: CDR1 SGHRS, CDR2 YFSETQ. The CDR3 extends over 13 amino acids. Trimming shortened V by 4 bases and J by 6 bases, and 10 bases separated the two germline ends. The DNA of the CDR3 is TGCGCCAGCAGCCAAGGGGAGGCCGGGGAGCTGTTTTTT. Amino acid sequence: CASSQGEAGELFF.

The V and J genes are TRBV7-8 and TRBJ2-7, with a weak D call TRBD1 (6 bases). Trimming pared 6 bases from V and 6 bases from J, leaving 18 bases between. CDR3 size: 14 residues. Germline assignment: CDR1 SGHVS and CDR2 FQNEAQ. The CDR3 sequence is CASSSGAFSREQYF. The CDR3 nucleotides are TGTGCCAGCAGTTCAGGGGCTTTTTCCCGCGAGCAGTACTTC.

The V call is TRBV19, the J call TRBJ2-4; TRBD2 is a possible D gene (5 bases). CDR3 size: 15 residues. Germline lookup yields CDR1 LNHDA and CDR2 SQIVND (reference sequence). The V end was cut by 6 bases, the J end by 4 bases, with 16 bases between. The CDR3 nucleotides read TGTGCCAGTAGCCCCCCTAGCAGACGAAAAAACATTCAGTACTTC. Its protein product is CASSPPSRRKNIQYF.

The chain uses TRBV7-3 and TRBJ1-3; D gene unclear. Germline V gene lookup returns CDR1 SGHTA and CDR2 FQGTGA. The CDR3 consists of 12 residues. The V and J ends lost 4 bases and 10 bases respectively, with 11 bases between them. CDR3 residues: CASSSPFCTIYF. CDR3 in DNA: TGTGCCAGCAGCTCCCCATTTTGTACCATATATTTT.